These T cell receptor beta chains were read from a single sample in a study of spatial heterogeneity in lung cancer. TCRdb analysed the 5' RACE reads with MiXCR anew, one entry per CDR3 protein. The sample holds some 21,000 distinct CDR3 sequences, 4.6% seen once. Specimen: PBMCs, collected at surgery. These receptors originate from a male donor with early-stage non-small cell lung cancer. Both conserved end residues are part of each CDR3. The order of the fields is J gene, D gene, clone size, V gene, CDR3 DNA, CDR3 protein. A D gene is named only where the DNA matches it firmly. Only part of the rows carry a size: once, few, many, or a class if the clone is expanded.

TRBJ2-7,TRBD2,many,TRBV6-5,TGTGCCAGCAGTTACGCGGCGGGAGGGCCGTACGAGCAGTACTTC,CASSYAAGGPYEQYF
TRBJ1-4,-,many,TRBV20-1,TGCAGTGCTAGAGGCGGCTTGAGGGAAAAACTGTTTTTT,CSARGGLREKLFF
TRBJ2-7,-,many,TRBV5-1,TGCGCCAGCAGCGGGGGACGGAACTACGAGCAGTACTTC,CASSGGRNYEQYF
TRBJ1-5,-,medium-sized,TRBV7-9,TGTGCCAGCAGCTTAGGTGGGGCTCAGCCCCAGCATTTT,CASSLGGAQPQHF
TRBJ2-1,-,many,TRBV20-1,TGCAGTGCTAGAGGGGGGCCGTGGAATGAGCAGTTCTTC,CSARGGPWNEQFF
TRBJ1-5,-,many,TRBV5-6,TGTGCCAGCAGCTTGGATCAGTTCCGGCAGCCCCAGCATTTT,CASSLDQFRQPQHF
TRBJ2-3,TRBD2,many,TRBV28,TGTGCCAGCAGTTCGCAGCGGGGGGCAGATACGCAGTATTTT,CASSSQRGADTQYF
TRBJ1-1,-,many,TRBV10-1,TGCGCCAGCAGTGTTGGGCAGGGATTGAACACTGAAGCTTTCTTT,CASSVGQGLNTEAFF
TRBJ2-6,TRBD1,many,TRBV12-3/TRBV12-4,TGTGCCAGCAGGAACCCGGGACAGGGGGCGCGTGGGGCCAACGTCCTGACTTTC,CASRNPGQGARGANVLTF
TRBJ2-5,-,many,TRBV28,TGTGCCAGCAGTTTATTTGGGGCGCAGTACTTC,CASSLFGAQYF
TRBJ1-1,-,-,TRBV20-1,TGCAGTGCTAGGAGGACAGTCCGGGACACTGAAGCTTTCTTT,CSARRTVRDTEAFF
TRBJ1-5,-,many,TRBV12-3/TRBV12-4,TGTGCCAGCAGTCCGCGGGCACCAGGGTCAGGGCAGCCCCAGCATTTT,CASSPRAPGSGQPQHF
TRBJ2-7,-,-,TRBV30,TGTGCCTGGAGTGTAGTAGGTGGGGGCCCCTACGAGCAGTACTTC,CAWSVVGGGPYEQYF
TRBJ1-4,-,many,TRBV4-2,TGTGCCAGCAGCCAATTGAGATCAACTAATGAAAAACTGTTTTTT,CASSQLRSTNEKLFF
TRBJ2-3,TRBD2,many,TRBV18,TGTGCCAGCTCTCGGCTTAGCGGGAAGATCACAGATACGCAGTATTTT,CASSRLSGKITDTQYF
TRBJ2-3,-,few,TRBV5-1,TGCGCCAGCAGCTTGGACCCCGGGTCAGATACGCAGTATTTT,CASSLDPGSDTQYF
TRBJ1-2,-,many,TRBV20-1,TGCAGTGCTAGAGTAGGGAGGGGCCAAGGCTACACCTTC,CSARVGRGQGYTF
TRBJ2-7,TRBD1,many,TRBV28,TGTGCCAGCCGCCTGTGGACAGGGCCGTCCTACGAGCAGTACTTC,CASRLWTGPSYEQYF
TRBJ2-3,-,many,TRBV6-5,TGTGCCAGCAGTCGTGAGCCGGCAAGGGATACGCAGTATTTT,CASSREPARDTQYF
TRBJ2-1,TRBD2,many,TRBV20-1,TGCAGTGCCCCCGCCCCACTAGCGGGGAACCATGAGCAGTTCTTC,CSAPAPLAGNHEQFF
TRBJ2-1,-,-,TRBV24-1,TGTGCCACCAGTGATACCTCGACACTATACAATGAGCAGTTCTTC,CATSDTSTLYNEQFF
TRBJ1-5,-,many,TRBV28,TGTGCCAGCAGTTTGCTGGGAGGACAGCCCCAGCATTTT,CASSLLGGQPQHF
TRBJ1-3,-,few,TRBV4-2,TGTGCCAGCAGCCAAGATTTCGGGGCCAGCTCTGGAAACACCATATATTTT,CASSQDFGASSGNTIYF
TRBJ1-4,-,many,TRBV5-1,TGCGCCAGCAGCTTGGGAACCTATAATGAAAAACTGTTTTTT,CASSLGTYNEKLFF
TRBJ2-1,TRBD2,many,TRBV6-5,TGTGCCAGCAGTTACGGGCGGACTAGCCGAAATGAGCAGTTCTTC,CASSYGRTSRNEQFF
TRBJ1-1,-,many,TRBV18,TGTGCCAGCTCACCATATATGGAGATGAACACTGAAGCTTTCTTT,CASSPYMEMNTEAFF
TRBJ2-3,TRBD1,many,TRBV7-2,TGTGCCAGCAGCTTAGTGGACAGGCTCAGCACAGATACGCAGTATTTT,CASSLVDRLSTDTQYF
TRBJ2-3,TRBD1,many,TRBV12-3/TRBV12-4,TGTGCCAGCAGTCAACAGGGGTCAGATACGCAGTATTTT,CASSQQGSDTQYF
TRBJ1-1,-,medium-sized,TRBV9,TGTGCCAGCAGCGTGATGAACACTGAAGCTTTCTTT,CASSVMNTEAFF
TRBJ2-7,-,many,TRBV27,TGTGCCAGCAGTTCATCTCCGGGGCCCTACGAGCAGTACTTC,CASSSSPGPYEQYF
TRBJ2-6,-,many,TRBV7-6,TGTGCCAGCAGTTTTTCGACTGGGGCCAACGTCCTGACTTTC,CASSFSTGANVLTF
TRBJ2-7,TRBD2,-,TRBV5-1,TGCGCCAGCAGCTTGCTCACTAGCGGCTACGAGCAGTACTTC,CASSLLTSGYEQYF
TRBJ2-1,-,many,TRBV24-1,TGTGCCACCAGTGTCGAGCGGTTCTCCTACAATGAGCAGTTCTTC,CATSVERFSYNEQFF
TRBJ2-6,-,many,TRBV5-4,TGTGCCAGCAGCTTCGGCACCCCTTTAACTTCTGGGGCCAACGTCCTGACTTTC,CASSFGTPLTSGANVLTF
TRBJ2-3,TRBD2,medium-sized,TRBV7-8,TGTGCCAGCAGCCCGGGCCGGGCTAGCGGGAGGGCCATGGCAGATACGCAGTATTTT,CASSPGRASGRAMADTQYF
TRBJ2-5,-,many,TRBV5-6,TGTGCCAGCAGCTTGGCCAGAGAAGAGACCCAGTACTTC,CASSLAREETQYF
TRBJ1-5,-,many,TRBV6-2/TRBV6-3,TGTGCCAGCAGACGACAGGATCAGCCCCAGCATTTT,CASRRQDQPQHF
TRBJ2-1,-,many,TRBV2,TGTGCCAGCAGTGAGGAGGAGAGCTCCTACAATGAGCAGTTCTTC,CASSEEESSYNEQFF
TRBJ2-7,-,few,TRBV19,TGTGCCAGTAGTCAGCGGGCTAGTAGCGAGCAGTACTTC,CASSQRASSEQYF
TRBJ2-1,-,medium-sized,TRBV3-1,TGTGCCAGCAGCCAAGATACCGGGGATTACAATGAGCAGTTCTTC,CASSQDTGDYNEQFF
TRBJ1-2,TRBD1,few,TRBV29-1,TGCAGCGCTACCGGGACAGCCCTAAGCTACACCTTC,CSATGTALSYTF
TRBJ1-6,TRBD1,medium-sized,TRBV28,TGTGCCAGCTCACCTGCACAGGGGTTAAGCTCACCCCTCCACTTT,CASSPAQGLSSPLHF
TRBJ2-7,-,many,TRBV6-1,TGTGCCAGTAGACAGAGCTCCTACGAGCAGTACTTC,CASRQSSYEQYF
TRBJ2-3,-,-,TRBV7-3,TGTGCCAGCAGCTTAACTTCAGGGTTGGATACGCAGTATTTT,CASSLTSGLDTQYF
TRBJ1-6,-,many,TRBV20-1,TGCAGTGCTAGGTGGTCGGGCTCCTATAATTCACCCCTCCACTTT,CSARWSGSYNSPLHF
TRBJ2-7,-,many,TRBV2,TGTGCCAGCAGTGAGTACAGAGGGGAGCAGTACTTC,CASSEYRGEQYF
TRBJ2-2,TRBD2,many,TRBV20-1,TGCAGTGCTCCACGTCGGACTAGCGGCTATAACACCGGGGAGCTGTTTTTT,CSAPRRTSGYNTGELFF
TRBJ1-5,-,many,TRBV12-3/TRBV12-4,-,CASSSILSNQPQHFGDGTHF
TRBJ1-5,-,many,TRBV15,TGTGCCACCAGCAGAAAGGACGGTAGCAATCAGCCCCAGCATTTT,CATSRKDGSNQPQHF
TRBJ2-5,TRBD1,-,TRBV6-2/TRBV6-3,TGTGCCAGCATGGACAGGGTGGAGACCCAGTACTTC,CASMDRVETQYF
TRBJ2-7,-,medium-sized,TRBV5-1,TGCGCCAGCAGGAAGAACAGGGCCTACGAGCAGTACTTC,CASRKNRAYEQYF